This T cell receptor (beta chain) was found in a study of cytomegalovirus exposure and HLA in healthy donors. This clone was counted a few times. Its specificity is not known. PCR was performed using 60 Vbeta and 13 Jbeta primers. Using immunoSEQ multiplex PCR, the repertoire was profiled, and TCRdb retains in-frame clones only, with some absent. The sample has under 150,000 clones; just under 80% are singletons. The CDR3 totals 15 residues. The germline V gene has CDR1 SNHLY and CDR2 FYNNEI. V lost 1 base and J lost 4, with 14 bases in between. Study-wide points: Data from an earlier analysis indicated that most TCR beta V segments were productive either about 87% or about 30% of the time.

The clonotype comes from a male donor in good health and CMV-seronegative. The sequencing sample was made of PBMCs. The chain is built from TRBV2 and TRBJ2-7, with D unresolved. The CDR3 DNA sequence: TGTGCCAGCAGTGAAGGCTTCCCCAACTTATACGAGCAGTACTTC. Its protein is CASSEGFPNLYEQYF.